This T cell receptor beta chain was found in a study of post-analysis software for immune sequencing data. Study-wide results and limits: Normalized Chao1 diversity was significantly reduced in patients versus controls. Compared with controls, patients had more of about five TRBV segments, including TRBV5-6, TRBV5-1 and TRBV20-1.

The V gene's germline CDR1 is SGHVS and CDR2 FQNEAQ. V dropped 0 bases and J dropped 8 bases, with 12 bases sitting between them. The CDR3 runs to 14 residues. This clonotype appeared a few times. Its cognate antigen is unknown. Prepared TCR beta cDNA libraries contained unique molecular identifiers. Between about 0.85 and 11 million T cells gave rise to 450,000 to 650,000 cDNA molecules. TCRdb redid the calling of the PCR reads with MiXCR, one entry per CDR3 protein. The table records about 760,000 distinct CDR3 sequences, roughly 29% of them present only once. The sequencing sample was made of blood. The chain carries TRBV7-8 and TRBJ2-3, with D tentatively TRBD2 (6 bases). This receptor was taken from a girl between 10 and 17 years old with multiple sclerosis. CDR3 amino acids: CASSLAGLTSTQYF. In DNA, the CDR3 is TGTGCCAGCAGCTTAGCGGGACTTACCTCTACGCAGTATTTT.